This T cell receptor (beta chain) was sequenced in a study of T cells in Graves' hyperthyroidism and ophthalmopathy. The TCR beta CDR3 regions underwent amplification using RNA transcripts as the source. With the HTBI primer set, the TCR CDR3 went through a first round of RT-PCR. TCRdb processed the multiplex PCR reads anew with MiXCR; each CDR3 protein has one entry. The sample shows just under 750,000 distinct CDR3 sequences, roughly a third of them seen only once. Trimming took 1 base from V and 2 from J; bases not matched to a gene: 7. This CDR3 is 16 amino acids long. This clonotype has just one count.

The sequenced sample was blood. The clonotype originates from a woman aged 40 to 49 with Graves' hyperthyroidism. The V and J genes are TRBV12-3 or TRBV12-4 and TRBJ2-5; TRBD1 matches 7 bases. CDR3 in amino acids: CASSLDRQGPQETQYF. As DNA, the CDR3 is TGTGCCAGCAGTTTAGATCGACAGGGACCACAAGAGACCCAGTACTTC.